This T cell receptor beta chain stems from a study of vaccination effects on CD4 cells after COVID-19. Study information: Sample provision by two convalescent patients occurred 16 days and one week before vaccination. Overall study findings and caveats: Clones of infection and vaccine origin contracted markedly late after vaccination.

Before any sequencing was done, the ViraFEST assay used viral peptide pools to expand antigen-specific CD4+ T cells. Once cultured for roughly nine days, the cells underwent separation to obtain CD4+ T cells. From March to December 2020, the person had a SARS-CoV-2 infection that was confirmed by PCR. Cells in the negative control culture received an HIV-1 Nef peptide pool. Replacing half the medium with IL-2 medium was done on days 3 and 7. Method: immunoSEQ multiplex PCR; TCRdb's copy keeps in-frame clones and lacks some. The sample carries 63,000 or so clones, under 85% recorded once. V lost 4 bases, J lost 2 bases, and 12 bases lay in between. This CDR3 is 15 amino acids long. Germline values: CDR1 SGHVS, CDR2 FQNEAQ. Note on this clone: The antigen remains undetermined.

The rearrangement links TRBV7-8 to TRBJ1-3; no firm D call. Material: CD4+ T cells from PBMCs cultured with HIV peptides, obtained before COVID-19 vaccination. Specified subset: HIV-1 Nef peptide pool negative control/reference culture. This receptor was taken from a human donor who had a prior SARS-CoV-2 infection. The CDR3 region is CASSWAPAPGNTIYF. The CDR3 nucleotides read TGTGCCAGCAGCTGGGCCCCCGCCCCTGGAAACACCATATATTTT.